This paragraph covers one TCR beta chain sequence. The sample is drawn from a study of blood T cell repertoires in COVID-19. Study-level background: Nucleic acid was either cDNA or gDNA, and it came from T cells, B-cell-depleted T cells, or PBMCs.

CDR3 length: 15 amino acids. Trimming at V came to 3 bases and at J to 0 bases, leaving 2 bases not matched to a gene. Germline CDR1 reads SGHTA; CDR2 reads FQGNSA. Using immunoSEQ multiplex PCR, the repertoire was profiled, and TCRdb retains in-frame clones only, with some absent. The sample consists of 190,000 or so clones, roughly 85% of them appearing once. The J gene is TRBJ1-5, the V gene TRBV7-2, with 7 bases lining up with TRBD1. The TCR sequence derives from a man aged 40-50 years who had recovered from COVID-19. The sample consisted of PBMCs or T cells enriched from blood (not recorded which). DNA of the CDR3: TGTGCCAGCAGCTTGGGGACAGTTAGCAATCAGCCCCAGCATTTT. Translating gives CASSLGTVSNQPQHF.